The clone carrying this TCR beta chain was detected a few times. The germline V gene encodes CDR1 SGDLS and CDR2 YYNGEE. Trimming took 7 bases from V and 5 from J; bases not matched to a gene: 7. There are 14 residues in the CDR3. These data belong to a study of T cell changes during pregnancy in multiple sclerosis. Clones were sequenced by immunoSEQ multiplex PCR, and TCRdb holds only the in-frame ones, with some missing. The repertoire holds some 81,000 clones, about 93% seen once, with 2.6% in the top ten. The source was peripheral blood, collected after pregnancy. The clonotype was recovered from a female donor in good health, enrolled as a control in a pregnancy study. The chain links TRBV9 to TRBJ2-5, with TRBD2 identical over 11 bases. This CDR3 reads CASSTSGSGETQYF. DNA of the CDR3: TGTGCCAGCTCTACTAGCGGGAGCGGGGAGACCCAGTACTTC.